This TCR beta chain was obtained from a study of T cells in localized non-small cell lung cancer. Generated by immunoSEQ multiplex PCR, the TCRdb table keeps only in-frame clones and is missing some. The repertoire consists of roughly 77,000 clones, with approximately 90% occurring once and the leading ten covering 20% to 25%. About this clone itself: Its specificity is not known.

Overall study results and limits: The study linked higher blood T cell density to longer overall survival. A median of about 60 of the top 100 tumor clones appeared in adjacent lung, which was paired and uninvolved. Uninvolved adjacent lung showed the highest T cell clonality, exceeding tumor.

With 0 bases clipped from V and 4 bases from J, the junction kept 7 bases outside the gene matches. Germline CDR1 is SGHRS and CDR2 is YFSETQ. This CDR3 is 16 amino acids long. The TCR originated in a woman aged 35 to 70 with stage I squamous cell lung carcinoma. Specimen: peripheral blood, collected before any cancer treatment. The chain combines TRBV5-1 with TRBJ1-2, with 9 bases lining up with TRBD1. The CDR3 is CASSLESPGQGYGYTF. The CDR3 region has the DNA TGCGCCAGCAGCTTGGAATCTCCGGGACAGGGCTATGGCTACACCTTC. Full variable domain (outside the CDR3, taken from reference TRBV5-1 and TRBJ1-2): KAGVTQTPRYLIKTRGQQVTLSCSPISGHRSVSWYQQTPGQGLQFLFEYFSETQRNKGNFPGRFSGRQFSNSRSEMNVSTLELGDSALYLCASSLESPGQGYGYTFGSGTRLTVV.